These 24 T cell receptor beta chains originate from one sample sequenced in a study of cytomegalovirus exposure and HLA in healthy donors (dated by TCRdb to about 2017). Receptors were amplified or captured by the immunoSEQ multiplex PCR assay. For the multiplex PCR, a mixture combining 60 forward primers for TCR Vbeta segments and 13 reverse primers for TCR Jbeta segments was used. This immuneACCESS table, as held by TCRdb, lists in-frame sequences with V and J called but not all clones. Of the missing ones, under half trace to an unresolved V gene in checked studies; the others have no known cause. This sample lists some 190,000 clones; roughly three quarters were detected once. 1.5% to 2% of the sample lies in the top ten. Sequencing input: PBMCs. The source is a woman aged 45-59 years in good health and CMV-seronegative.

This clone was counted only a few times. CDR3 nucleotides: TGTGCCAGCAGGACAGGTTATAGCAATCAGCCCCAGCATTTT. This translates into CASRTGYSNQPQHF. This chain links TRBV6-1 with TRBJ1-5; maybe TRBD1 (6 bases). V shed 6 bases and J shed 0 bases, with 9 bases lying between them. This CDR3 has 14 residues. Per the germline V gene, CDR1 is MNHNS and CDR2 is SASEGT.

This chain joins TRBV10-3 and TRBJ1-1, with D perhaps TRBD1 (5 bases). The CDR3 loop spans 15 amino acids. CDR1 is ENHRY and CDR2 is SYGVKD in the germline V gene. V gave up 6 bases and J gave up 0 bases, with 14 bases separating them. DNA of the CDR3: TGTGCCATCAGCGCAAGGGGCATCTTGAACACTGAAGCTTTCTTT. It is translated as CAISARGILNTEAFF.

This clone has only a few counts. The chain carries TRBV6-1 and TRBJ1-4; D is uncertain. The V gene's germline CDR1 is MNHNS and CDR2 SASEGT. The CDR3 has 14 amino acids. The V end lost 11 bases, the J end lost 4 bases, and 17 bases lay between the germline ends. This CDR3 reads CASTRDQVNEKLFF. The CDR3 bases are TGTGCCTCGACCCGGGATCAGGTTAATGAAAAACTGTTTTTT.

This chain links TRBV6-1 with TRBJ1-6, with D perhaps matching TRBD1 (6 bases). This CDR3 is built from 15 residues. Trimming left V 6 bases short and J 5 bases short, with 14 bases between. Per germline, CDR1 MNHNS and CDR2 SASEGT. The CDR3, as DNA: TGTGCCAGCAGGCGGGCAGGGGATAATAATTCACCCCTCCACTTT. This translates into CASRRAGDNNSPLHF.

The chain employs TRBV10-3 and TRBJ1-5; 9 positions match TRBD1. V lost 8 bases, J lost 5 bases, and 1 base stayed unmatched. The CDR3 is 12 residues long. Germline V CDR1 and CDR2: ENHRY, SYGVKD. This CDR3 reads CAIGTGYQPQHF. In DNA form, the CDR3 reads TGTGCCATCGGGACAGGGTATCAGCCCCAGCATTTT.

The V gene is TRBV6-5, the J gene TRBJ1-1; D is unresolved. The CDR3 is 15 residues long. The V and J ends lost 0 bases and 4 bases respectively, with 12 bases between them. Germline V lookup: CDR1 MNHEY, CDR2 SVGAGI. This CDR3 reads CASSYSIRGSTEAFF. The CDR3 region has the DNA TGTGCCAGCAGTTACTCGATCAGAGGGAGCACTGAAGCTTTCTTT.

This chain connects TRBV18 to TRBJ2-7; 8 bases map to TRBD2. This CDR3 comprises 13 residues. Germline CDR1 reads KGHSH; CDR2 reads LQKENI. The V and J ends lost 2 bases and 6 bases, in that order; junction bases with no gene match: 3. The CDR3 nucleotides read TGTGCCAGCTCACCAAGCGGGGGCAGCGAGCAGTACTTC. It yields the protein CASSPSGGSEQYF.

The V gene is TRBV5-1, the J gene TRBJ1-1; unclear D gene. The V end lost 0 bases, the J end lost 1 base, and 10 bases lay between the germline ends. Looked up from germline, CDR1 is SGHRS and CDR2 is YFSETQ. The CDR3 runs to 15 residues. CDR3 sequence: CASSLEAGRNTEAFF. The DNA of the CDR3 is TGCGCCAGCAGCTTGGAGGCAGGCAGGAACACTGAAGCTTTCTTT.

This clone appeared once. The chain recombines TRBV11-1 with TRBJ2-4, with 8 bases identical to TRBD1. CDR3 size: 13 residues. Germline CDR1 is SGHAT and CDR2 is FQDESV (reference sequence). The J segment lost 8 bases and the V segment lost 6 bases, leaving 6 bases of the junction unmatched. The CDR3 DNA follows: TGTGCCAGCAGGCGGACAGGGTTTGACATTCAGTACTTC. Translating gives CASRRTGFDIQYF.

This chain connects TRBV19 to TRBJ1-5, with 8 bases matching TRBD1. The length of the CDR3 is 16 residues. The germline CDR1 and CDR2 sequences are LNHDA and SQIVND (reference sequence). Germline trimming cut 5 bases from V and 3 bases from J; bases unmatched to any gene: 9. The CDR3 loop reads CASSGETGVNNQPQHF. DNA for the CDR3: TGTGCCAGTAGTGGAGAGACAGGGGTGAACAATCAGCCCCAGCATTTT.

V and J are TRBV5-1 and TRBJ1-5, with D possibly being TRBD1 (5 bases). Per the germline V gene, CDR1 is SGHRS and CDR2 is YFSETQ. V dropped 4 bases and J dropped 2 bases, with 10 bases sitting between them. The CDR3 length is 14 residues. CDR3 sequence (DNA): TGCGCCAGCAGCCCCGGGGGAGGCAATCAGCCCCAGCATTTT. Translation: CASSPGGGNQPQHF.

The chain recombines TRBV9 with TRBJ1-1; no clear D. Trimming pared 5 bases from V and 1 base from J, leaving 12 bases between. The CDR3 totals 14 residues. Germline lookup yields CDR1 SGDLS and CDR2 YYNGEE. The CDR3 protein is CASSSETGNTEAFF. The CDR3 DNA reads TGTGCCAGCAGTTCAGAGACGGGGAACACTGAAGCTTTCTTT.

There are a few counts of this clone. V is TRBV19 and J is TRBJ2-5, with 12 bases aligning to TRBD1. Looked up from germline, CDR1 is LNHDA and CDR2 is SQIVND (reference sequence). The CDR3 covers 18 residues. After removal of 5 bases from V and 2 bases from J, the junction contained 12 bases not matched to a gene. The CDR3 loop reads CASSSLRDRGRRQETQYF. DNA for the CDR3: TGTGCCAGTAGTTCCCTCCGGGACAGGGGGCGTAGACAAGAGACCCAGTACTTC.

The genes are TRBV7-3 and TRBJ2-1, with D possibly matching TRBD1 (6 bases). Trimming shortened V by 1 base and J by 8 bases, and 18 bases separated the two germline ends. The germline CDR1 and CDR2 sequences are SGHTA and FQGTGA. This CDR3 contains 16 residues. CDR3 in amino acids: CASSLSLQGTNDEQFF. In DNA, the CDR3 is TGTGCCAGCAGCTTAAGTCTGCAGGGGACGAACGATGAGCAGTTCTTC.

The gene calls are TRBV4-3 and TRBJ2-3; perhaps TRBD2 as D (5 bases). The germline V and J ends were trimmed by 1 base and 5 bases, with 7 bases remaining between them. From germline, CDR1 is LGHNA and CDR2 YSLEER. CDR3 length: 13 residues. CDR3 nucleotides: TGCGCCAGCAGCCAAGTAGGGAGAGATACGCAGTATTTT. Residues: CASSQVGRDTQYF.

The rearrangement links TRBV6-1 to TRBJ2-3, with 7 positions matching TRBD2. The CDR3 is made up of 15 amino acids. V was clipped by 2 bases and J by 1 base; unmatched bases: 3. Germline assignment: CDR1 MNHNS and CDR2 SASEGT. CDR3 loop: CASSESSGGTDTQYF. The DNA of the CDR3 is TGTGCCAGCAGTGAATCTAGCGGAGGCACAGATACGCAGTATTTT.

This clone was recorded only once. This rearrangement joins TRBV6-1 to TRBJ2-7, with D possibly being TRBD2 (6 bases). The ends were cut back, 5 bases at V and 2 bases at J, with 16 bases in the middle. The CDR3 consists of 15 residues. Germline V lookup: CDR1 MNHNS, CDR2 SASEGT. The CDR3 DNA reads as TGTGCCAGCAGTAAAACAGGACCGGGGGCCTACGAGCAGTACTTC. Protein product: CASSKTGPGAYEQYF.

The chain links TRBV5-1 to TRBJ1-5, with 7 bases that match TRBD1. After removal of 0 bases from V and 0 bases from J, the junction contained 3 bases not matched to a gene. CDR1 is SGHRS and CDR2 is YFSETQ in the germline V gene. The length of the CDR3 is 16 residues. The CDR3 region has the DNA TGCGCCAGCAGCTTGGGGGCAGGGGGTAGCAATCAGCCCCAGCATTTT. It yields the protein CASSLGAGGSNQPQHF.

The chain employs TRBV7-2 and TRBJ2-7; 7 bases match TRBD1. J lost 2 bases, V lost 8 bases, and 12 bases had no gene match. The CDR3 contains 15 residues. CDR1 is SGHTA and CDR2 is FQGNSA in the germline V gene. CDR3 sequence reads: CASGGTGALPYEQYF. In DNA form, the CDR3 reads TGTGCCAGCGGCGGAACAGGGGCACTTCCCTACGAGCAGTACTTC.

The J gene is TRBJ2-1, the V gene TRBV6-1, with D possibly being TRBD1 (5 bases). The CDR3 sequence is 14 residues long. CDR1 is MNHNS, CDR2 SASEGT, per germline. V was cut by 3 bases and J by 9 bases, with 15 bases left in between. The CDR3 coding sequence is TGTGCCAGCAGTGAGACAGCCCTTCAGGGTGAGCAGTTCTTC. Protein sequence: CASSETALQGEQFF.

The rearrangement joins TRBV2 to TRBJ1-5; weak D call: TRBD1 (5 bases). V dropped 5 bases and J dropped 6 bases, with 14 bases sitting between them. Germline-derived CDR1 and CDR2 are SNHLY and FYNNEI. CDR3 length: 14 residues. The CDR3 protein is CASSFTGGTQPQHF. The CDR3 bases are TGTGCCAGCAGTTTTACCGGGGGAACTCAGCCCCAGCATTTT.

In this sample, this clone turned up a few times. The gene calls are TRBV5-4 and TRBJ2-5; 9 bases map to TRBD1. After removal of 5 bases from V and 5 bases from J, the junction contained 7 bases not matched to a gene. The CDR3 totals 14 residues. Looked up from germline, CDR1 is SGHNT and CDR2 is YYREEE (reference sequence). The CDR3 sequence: CASRRRDRDETQYF. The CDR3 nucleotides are TGTGCCAGCAGGCGCCGGGACAGGGATGAGACCCAGTACTTC.

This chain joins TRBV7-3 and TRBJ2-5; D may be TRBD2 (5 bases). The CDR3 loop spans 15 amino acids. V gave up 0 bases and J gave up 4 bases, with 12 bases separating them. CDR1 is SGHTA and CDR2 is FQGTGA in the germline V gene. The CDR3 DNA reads TGTGCCAGCAGCTTAACGGGCCGGGGTGGAGAGACCCAGTACTTC. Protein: CASSLTGRGGETQYF.

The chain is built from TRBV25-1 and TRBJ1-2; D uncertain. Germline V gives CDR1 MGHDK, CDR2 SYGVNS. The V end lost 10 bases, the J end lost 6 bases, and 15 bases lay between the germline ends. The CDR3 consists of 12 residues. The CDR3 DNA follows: TGTGCCATCTCCTCATGGGAGCATGGCTACACCTTC. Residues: CAISSWEHGYTF.